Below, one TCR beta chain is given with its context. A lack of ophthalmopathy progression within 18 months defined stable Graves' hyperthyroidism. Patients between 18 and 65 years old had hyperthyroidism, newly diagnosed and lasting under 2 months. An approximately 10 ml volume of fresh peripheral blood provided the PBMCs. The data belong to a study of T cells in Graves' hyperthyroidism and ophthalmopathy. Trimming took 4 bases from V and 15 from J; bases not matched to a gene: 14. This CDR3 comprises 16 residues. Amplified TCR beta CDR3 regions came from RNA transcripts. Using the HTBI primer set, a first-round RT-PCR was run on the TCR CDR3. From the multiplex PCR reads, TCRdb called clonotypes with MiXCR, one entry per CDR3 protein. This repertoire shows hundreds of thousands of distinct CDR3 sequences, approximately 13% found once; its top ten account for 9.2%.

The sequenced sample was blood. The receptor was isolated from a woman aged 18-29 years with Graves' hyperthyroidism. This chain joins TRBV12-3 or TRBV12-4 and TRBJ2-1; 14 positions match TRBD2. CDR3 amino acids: CASSSRLTSGRAGWFF. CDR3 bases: TGTGCCAGCAGTTCCCGGTTGACTAGCGGGAGGGCCGGATGGTTCTTC.